The 10 T cell receptor beta chains below all came from one sample that was sequenced in a study of shared clonotypes between healthy human individuals. Repertoires were generated with immunoSEQ multiplex PCR, while TCRdb's copy carries only in-frame clones and drops some. This sample has a few million clones, with approximately 94% found just once. The sample was naive CD4+ T cells sorted from blood. The subset: CD45RA+ positively selected. The receptors come from a man aged 18 to 30 in good health.

The V gene is TRBV5-4, the J gene TRBJ1-1; D not resolved. The V end was cut by 5 bases, the J end by 0 bases, with 8 bases between. CDR1 and CDR2 from the germline V gene are SGHNT and YYREEE (reference sequence). This CDR3 region has 13 residues. In DNA form, the CDR3 reads TGTGCCAGCAGACTGGGGATGAACACTGAAGCTTTCTTT. Residues: CASRLGMNTEAFF.

The rearrangement links TRBV28 to TRBJ1-2; 8 bases align to TRBD1. V shed 1 base and J 8 bases; nucleotides not matched to a gene: 9. The CDR3 has 15 residues. Per germline, CDR1 MDHEN and CDR2 SYDVKM. The CDR3 DNA reads as TGTGCCAGCAGTTTATTCACCCCAGGGGGCAGGGGCTACACCTTC. This codes for CASSLFTPGGRGYTF.

The genes are TRBV30 and TRBJ1-1; no definite D call. V was clipped by 0 bases and J by 5 bases, with 7 bases between them. CDR3 length: 12 residues. Per germline, CDR1 GTSNPN and CDR2 SVGIG (reference sequence). CDR3 protein: CAWSVSQTEAFF. The CDR3 DNA reads as TGTGCCTGGAGTGTGTCACAAACTGAAGCTTTCTTT.

The V gene is TRBV9, the J gene TRBJ2-3; the D gene is possibly TRBD1 (6 bases). V lost 0 bases and J lost 2, with 10 bases in between. The CDR3 is 15 amino acids. CDR1 is SGDLS, CDR2 YYNGEE, per germline. The CDR3 nucleotides are TGTGCCAGCAGCGTAGGAGGACAGCACACAGATACGCAGTATTTT. Protein: CASSVGGQHTDTQYF.

This chain links TRBV5-1 with TRBJ1-4; no reliable D call. Germline CDR1 is SGHRS and CDR2 is YFSETQ. This CDR3 has 15 residues. Trimming cost V 0 bases and J 7 bases, with 13 bases left between them. The CDR3 here is CASSLASSGVEKLFF. The DNA for the CDR3 is TGCGCCAGCAGCTTGGCGAGCAGCGGGGTTGAAAAACTGTTTTTT.

Details on this clone: The same CDR3 can be traced to other DNA sequences in this sample. This chain links TRBV30 with TRBJ1-2; D unclear. In germline, CDR1 is GTSNPN, CDR2 SVGIG (reference sequence). CDR3 size: 11 residues. Trimming shortened V by 0 bases and J by 4 bases, and 3 bases separated the two germline ends. The CDR3 nucleotides are TGTGCCTGGAGTGTGGGCTATGGCTACACCTTC. Its protein product is CAWSVGYGYTF.

This clone appeared a single time. V usage is TRBV5-5 and J usage is TRBJ2-7; 9 nucleotides align to TRBD1. The CDR3 is made up of 15 amino acids. The V and J ends lost 4 bases and 2 bases, in that order; junction bases with no gene match: 7. Germline V gives CDR1 SGHKS, CDR2 YYEKEE (reference sequence). In DNA, the CDR3 is TGTGCCAGCAGCCTAGGACAGGGGAACCCCTACGAGCAGTACTTC. Residues: CASSLGQGNPYEQYF.

The rearrangement links TRBV5-6 to TRBJ2-6; perhaps TRBD1 as D (5 bases). The CDR3 spans 16 residues. Germline values: CDR1 SGHDT, CDR2 YYEEEE. With 4 bases removed from V and 0 bases from J, the gap between germline ends came to 11 bases. For the CDR3, the DNA is TGTGCCAGCAGCACCCTGGGGCTCTCTGGGGCCAACGTCCTGACTTTC. As protein: CASSTLGLSGANVLTF. The full variable domain, in which reference TRBV5-6 and TRBJ2-6 provide the parts outside the CDR3, is DAGVTQSPTHLIKTRGQQVTLRCSPKSGHDTVSWYQQALGQGPQFIFQYYEEEERQRGNFPDRFSGHQFPNYSSELNVNALLLGDSALYLCASSTLGLSGANVLTFGAGSRLTVL.

Points on this clone: Other DNA sequences within the sample encode an identical CDR3. The chain links TRBV7-9 to TRBJ1-6; D not certain. Germline V gene data show CDR1 as SEHNR and CDR2 as FQNEAQ (reference sequence). The V and J ends lost 6 bases and 8 bases respectively, with 14 bases between them. The CDR3 runs to 14 residues. The CDR3: CASSPSFFDSPLHF. The DNA of the CDR3 is TGTGCCAGCAGTCCCTCGTTTTTTGATTCACCCCTCCACTTT.

The chain links TRBV25-1 to TRBJ1-1; 9 bases agree with TRBD1. Looked up from germline, CDR1 is MGHDK and CDR2 is SYGVNS. The CDR3 spans 15 residues. The V gene end was trimmed by 8 bases and the J gene end by 5 bases; junction bases not matched to a gene: 12. The CDR3 DNA follows: TGTGCCAGCTGCCCCGGGGACAGGGTGATGACTGAAGCTTTCTTT. Its translation is CASCPGDRVMTEAFF.